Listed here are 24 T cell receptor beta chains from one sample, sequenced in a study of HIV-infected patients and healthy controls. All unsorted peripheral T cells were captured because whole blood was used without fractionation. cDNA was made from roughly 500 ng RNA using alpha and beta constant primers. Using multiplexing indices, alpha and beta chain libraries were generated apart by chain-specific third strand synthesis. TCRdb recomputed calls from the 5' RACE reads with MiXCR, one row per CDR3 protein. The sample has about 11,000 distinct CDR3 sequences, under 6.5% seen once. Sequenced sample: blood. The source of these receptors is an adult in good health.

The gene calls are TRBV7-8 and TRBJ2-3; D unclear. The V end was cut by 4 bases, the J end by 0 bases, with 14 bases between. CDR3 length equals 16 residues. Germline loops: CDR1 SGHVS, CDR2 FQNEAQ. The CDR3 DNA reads TGTGCCAGCAGCTACCGCCCCTCGCCCAGCACAGATACGCAGTATTTT. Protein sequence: CASSYRPSPSTDTQYF.

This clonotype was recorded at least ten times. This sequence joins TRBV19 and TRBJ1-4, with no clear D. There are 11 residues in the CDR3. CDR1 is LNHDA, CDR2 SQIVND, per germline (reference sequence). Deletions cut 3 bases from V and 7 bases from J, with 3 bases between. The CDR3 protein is CASSIGEKLFF. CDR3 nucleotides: TGTGCCAGTAGTATTGGTGAAAAACTGTTTTTT. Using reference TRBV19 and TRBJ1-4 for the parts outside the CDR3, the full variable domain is DGGITQSPKYLFRKEGQNVTLSCEQNLNHDAMYWYRQDPGQGLRLIYYSQIVNDFQKGDIAEGYSVSREKKESFPLTVTSAQKNPTAFYLCASSIGEKLFFGSGTQLSVL.

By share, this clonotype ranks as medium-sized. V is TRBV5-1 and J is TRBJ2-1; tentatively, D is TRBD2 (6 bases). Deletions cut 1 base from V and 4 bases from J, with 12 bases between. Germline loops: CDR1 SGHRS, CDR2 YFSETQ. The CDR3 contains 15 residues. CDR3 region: CASSLRAGRYNEQFF. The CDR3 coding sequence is TGCGCCAGCAGCTTGAGGGCGGGGAGGTACAATGAGCAGTTCTTC. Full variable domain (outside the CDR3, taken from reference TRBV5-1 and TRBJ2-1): KAGVTQTPRYLIKTRGQQVTLSCSPISGHRSVSWYQQTPGQGLQFLFEYFSETQRNKGNFPGRFSGRQFSNSRSEMNVSTLELGDSALYLCASSLRAGRYNEQFFGPGTRLTVL.

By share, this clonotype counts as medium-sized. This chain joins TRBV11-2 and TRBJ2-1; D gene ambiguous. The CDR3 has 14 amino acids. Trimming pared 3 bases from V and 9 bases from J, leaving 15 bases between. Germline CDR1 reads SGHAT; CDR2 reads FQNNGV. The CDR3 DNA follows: TGTGCCAGCAGCTTCTATTCCGAGGCCGCTGAGCAGTTCTTC. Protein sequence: CASSFYSEAAEQFF.

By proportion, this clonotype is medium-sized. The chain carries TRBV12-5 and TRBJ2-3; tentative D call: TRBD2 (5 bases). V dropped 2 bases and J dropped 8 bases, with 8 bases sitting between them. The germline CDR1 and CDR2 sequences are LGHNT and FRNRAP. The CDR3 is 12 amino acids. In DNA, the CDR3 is TGTGCTAGTGGTTTGTTCCGGGGTACGCAGTATTTT. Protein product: CASGLFRGTQYF. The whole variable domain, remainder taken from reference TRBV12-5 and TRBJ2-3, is DARVTQTPRHKVTEMGQEVTMRCQPILGHNTVFWYRQTMMQGLELLAYFRNRAPLDDSGMPKDRFSAEMPDATLATLKIQPSEPRDSAVYFCASGLFRGTQYFGPGTRLTVL.

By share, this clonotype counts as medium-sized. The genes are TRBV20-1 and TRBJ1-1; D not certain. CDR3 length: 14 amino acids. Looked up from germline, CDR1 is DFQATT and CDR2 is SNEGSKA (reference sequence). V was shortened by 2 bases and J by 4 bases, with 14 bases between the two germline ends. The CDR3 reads CSARLSYLGTEAFF. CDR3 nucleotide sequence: TGCAGTGCTAGATTGAGTTACCTGGGCACTGAAGCTTTCTTT.

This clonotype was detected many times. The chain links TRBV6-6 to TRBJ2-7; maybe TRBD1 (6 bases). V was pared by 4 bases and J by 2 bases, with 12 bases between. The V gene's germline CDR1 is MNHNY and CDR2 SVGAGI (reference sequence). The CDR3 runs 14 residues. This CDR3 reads CASSFGQTPYEQYF. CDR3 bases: TGTGCCAGCAGTTTCGGACAGACTCCCTACGAGCAGTACTTC.

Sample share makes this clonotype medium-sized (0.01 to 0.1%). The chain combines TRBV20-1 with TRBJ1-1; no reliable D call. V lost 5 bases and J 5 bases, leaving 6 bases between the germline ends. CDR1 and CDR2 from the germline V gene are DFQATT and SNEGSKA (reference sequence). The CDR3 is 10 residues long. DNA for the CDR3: TGCAGTGCTGGGTGGACTGAAGCTTTCTTT. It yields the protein CSAGWTEAFF.

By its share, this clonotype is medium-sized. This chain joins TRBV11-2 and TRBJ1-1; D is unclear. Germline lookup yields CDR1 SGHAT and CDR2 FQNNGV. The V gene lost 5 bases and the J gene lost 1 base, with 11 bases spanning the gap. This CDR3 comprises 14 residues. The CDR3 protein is CASSLSQQNTEAFF. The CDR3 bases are TGTGCCAGCAGCCTATCCCAGCAGAACACTGAAGCTTTCTTT.

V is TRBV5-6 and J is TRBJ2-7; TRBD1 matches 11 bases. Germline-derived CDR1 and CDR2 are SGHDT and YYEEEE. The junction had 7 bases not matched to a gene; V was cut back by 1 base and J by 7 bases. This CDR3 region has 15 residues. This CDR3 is CASSLYGQGAYEQYF. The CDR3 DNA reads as TGTGCCAGCAGCTTGTATGGACAGGGGGCGTATGAGCAGTACTTC.

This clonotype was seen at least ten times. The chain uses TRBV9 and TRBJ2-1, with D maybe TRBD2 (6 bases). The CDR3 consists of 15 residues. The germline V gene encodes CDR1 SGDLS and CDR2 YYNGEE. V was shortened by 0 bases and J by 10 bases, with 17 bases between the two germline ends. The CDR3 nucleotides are TGTGCCAGCAGCGTAGCACCGGAGGGTTCTTTGGAGCAGTTCTTC. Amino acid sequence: CASSVAPEGSLEQFF.

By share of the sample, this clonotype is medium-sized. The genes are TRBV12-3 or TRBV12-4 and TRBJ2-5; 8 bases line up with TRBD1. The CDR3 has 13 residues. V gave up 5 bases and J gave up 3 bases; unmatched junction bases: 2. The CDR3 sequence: CASSPQGEETQYF. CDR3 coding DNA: TGTGCCAGCAGTCCACAGGGGGAAGAGACCCAGTACTTC.

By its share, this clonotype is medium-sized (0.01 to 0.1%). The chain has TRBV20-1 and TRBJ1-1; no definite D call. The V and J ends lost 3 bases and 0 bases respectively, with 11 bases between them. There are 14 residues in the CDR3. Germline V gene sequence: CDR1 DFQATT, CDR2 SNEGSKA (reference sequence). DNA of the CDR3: TGCAGTGCTAGCAAACAGCCGATGAACACTGAAGCTTTCTTT. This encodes CSASKQPMNTEAFF.

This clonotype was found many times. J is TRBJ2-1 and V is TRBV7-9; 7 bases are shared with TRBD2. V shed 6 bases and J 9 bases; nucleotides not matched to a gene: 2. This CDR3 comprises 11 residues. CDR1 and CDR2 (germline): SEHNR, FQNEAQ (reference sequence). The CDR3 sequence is CASRTGGEQFF. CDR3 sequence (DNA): TGTGCCAGCAGAACGGGGGGTGAGCAGTTCTTC.

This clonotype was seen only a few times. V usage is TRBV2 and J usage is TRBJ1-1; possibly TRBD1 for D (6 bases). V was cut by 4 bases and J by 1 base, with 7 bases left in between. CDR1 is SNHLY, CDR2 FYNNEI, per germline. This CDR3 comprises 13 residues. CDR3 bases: TGTGCCAGCAGTGCAGGGGAGAACACTGAAGCTTTCTTT. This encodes CASSAGENTEAFF.

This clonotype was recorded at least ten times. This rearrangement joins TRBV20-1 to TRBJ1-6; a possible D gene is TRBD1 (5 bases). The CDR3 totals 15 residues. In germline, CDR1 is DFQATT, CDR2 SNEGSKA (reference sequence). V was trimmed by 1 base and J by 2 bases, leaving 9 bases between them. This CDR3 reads CSARVQDTYNSPLHF. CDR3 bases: TGCAGTGCTAGAGTCCAGGACACCTATAATTCACCCCTCCACTTT.

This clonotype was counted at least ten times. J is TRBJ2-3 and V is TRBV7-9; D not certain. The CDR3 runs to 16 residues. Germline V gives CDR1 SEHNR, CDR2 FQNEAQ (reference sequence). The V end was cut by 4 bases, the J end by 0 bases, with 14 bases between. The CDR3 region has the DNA TGTGCCAGCAGCTACGGACGGGTTACTAGCACAGATACGCAGTATTTT. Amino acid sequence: CASSYGRVTSTDTQYF.

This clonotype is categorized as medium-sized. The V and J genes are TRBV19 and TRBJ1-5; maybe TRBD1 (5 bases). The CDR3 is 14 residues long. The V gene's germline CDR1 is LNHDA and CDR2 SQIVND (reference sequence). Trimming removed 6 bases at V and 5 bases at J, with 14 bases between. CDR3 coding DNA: TGTGCCAGTAGGTCAGGGAACATGGATCAGCCCCAGCATTTT. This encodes CASRSGNMDQPQHF.

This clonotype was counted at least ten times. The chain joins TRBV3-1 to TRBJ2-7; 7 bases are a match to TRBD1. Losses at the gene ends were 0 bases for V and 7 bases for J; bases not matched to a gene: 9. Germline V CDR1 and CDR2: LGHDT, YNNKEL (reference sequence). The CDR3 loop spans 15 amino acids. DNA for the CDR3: TGTGCCAGCAGCCAAGATCTCGGGGACAGTGGGGAGCAGTACTTC. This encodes CASSQDLGDSGEQYF.

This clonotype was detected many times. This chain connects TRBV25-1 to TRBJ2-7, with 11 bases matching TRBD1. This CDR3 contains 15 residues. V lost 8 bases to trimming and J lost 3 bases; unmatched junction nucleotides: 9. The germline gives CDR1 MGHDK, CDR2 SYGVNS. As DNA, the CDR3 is TGTGCCAGCGTAGGGGCGGGACAGGGGGACTACGAGCAGTACTTC. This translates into CASVGAGQGDYEQYF.

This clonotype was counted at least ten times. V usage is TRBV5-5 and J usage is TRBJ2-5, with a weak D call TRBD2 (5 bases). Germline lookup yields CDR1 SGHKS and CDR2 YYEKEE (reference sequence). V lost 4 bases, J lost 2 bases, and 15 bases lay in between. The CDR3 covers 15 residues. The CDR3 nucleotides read TGTGCCAGCAGCCCGACGGCGGGTCCTCAAGAGACCCAGTACTTC. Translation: CASSPTAGPQETQYF.

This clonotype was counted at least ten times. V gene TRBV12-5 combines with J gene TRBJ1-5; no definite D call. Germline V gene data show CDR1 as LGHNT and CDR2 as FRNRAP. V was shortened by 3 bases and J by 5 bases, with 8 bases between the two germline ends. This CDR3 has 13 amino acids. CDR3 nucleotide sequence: TGTGCTAGTGGTTTCTTGGTGGATCAGCCCCAGCATTTT. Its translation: CASGFLVDQPQHF.

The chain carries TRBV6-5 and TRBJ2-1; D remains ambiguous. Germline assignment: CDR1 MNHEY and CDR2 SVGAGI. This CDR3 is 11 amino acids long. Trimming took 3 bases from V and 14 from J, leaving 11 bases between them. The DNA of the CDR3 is TGTGCCAGCAGTTATTTGGGGTTTAAGTTCTTC. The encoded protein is CASSYLGFKFF.

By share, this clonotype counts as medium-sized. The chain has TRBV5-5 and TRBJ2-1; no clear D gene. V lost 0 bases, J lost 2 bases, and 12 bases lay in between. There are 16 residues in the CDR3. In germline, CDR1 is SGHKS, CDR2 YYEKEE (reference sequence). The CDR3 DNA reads TGTGCCAGCAGCTTGGCTAGTCAGGACCCCTACAATGAGCAGTTCTTC. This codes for CASSLASQDPYNEQFF.